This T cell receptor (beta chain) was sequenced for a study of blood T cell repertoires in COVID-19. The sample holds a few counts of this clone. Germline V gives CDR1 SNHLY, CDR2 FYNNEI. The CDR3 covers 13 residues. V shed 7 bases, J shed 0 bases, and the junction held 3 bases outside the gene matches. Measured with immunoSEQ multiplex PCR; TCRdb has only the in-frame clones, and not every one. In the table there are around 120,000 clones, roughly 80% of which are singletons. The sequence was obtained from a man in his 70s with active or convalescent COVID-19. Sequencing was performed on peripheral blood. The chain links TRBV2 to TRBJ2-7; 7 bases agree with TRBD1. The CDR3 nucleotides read TGTGCCAGCATCCGGGACAGCTCCTACGAGCAGTACTTC. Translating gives CASIRDSSYEQYF.